These T cell receptor beta chains were read from a single sample in a study of spatial heterogeneity in lung cancer. TCRdb independently ran MiXCR on the 5' RACE reads; one entry per CDR3 protein. In the table there are 45,000 to 55,000 distinct CDR3 sequences, about 5.8% of which are singletons. The material sequenced was PBMCs, taken at surgery. These receptors originate from a male donor with early-stage non-small cell lung cancer. Both conserved end residues are part of each CDR3. D genes are given only for firm matches. Some rows have no size entry. The others give once, few or many, or a class for an expanded clone.

j_call: TRBJ2-3; d_call: TRBD2; clone_size: few; v_call: TRBV5-4; cdr3_aa: CASIISGSPDTQYF; cdr3_nt: TGTGCCAGCATCATCAGCGGGAGCCCAGATACGCAGTATTTT
j_call: TRBJ2-1; d_call: .; clone_size: .; v_call: TRBV5-1; cdr3_aa: CASTPDGYNEQFF; cdr3_nt: TGCGCCAGCACCCCGGACGGATACAATGAGCAGTTCTTC
j_call: TRBJ2-1; d_call: .; clone_size: many; v_call: TRBV30; cdr3_aa: CAWSGTARDEQFF; cdr3_nt: TGTGCCTGGAGTGGGACGGCGCGCGATGAGCAGTTCTTC
j_call: TRBJ2-3; d_call: .; clone_size: many; v_call: TRBV5-1; cdr3_aa: CASSLGLDGTDTQYF; cdr3_nt: TGCGCCAGCAGCTTGGGACTAGACGGCACAGATACGCAGTATTTT
j_call: TRBJ1-1; d_call: TRBD1; clone_size: .; v_call: TRBV5-1; cdr3_aa: CASSTMTGETEAFF; cdr3_nt: TGCGCCAGCAGCACGATGACAGGGGAGACTGAAGCTTTCTTT
j_call: TRBJ2-3; d_call: TRBD2; clone_size: many; v_call: TRBV10-3; cdr3_aa: CAISEGTSGTTDTQYF; cdr3_nt: TGTGCCATCAGTGAGGGGACTAGCGGGACGACAGATACGCAGTATTTT
j_call: TRBJ2-7; d_call: .; clone_size: many; v_call: TRBV7-9; cdr3_aa: CASSLGAGRAYEQYF; cdr3_nt: TGTGCCAGCAGCTTAGGGGCAGGTCGGGCCTACGAGCAGTACTTC
j_call: TRBJ2-7; d_call: .; clone_size: many; v_call: TRBV10-1; cdr3_aa: CASSESAATYEQYF; cdr3_nt: TGCGCCAGCAGTGAGTCAGCGGCCACCTACGAGCAGTACTTC
j_call: TRBJ1-5; d_call: .; clone_size: many; v_call: TRBV2; cdr3_aa: CASRPREVINQPQHF; cdr3_nt: TGTGCCAGCCGGCCTAGGGAGGTTATCAATCAGCCCCAGCATTTT
j_call: TRBJ2-3; d_call: TRBD2; clone_size: many; v_call: TRBV7-2; cdr3_aa: CASLRGGRGTDTQYF; cdr3_nt: TGTGCCAGCCTTAGGGGAGGGCGGGGCACAGATACGCAGTATTTT
j_call: TRBJ2-5; d_call: .; clone_size: .; v_call: TRBV2; cdr3_aa: CASSERQTLLGTQYF; cdr3_nt: TGTGCCAGCAGTGAAAGGCAGACCCTATTGGGGACCCAGTACTTC
j_call: TRBJ2-1; d_call: TRBD2; clone_size: many; v_call: TRBV2; cdr3_aa: CATSIGGAGNEQFF; cdr3_nt: TGTGCCACTTCGATCGGGGGGGCTGGCAATGAGCAGTTCTTC
j_call: TRBJ2-7; d_call: .; clone_size: many; v_call: TRBV6-5; cdr3_aa: CASRGYYEQYF; cdr3_nt: TGTGCCAGCAGGGGATACTACGAGCAGTACTTC
j_call: TRBJ2-3; d_call: .; clone_size: few; v_call: TRBV20-1; cdr3_aa: CSARDLRSTSTDTQYF; cdr3_nt: TGCAGTGCTAGAGACCTCAGGTCAACTAGCACAGATACGCAGTATTTT
j_call: TRBJ2-1; d_call: .; clone_size: many; v_call: TRBV27; cdr3_aa: CASSFGLLGIYNEQFF; cdr3_nt: TGTGCCAGCAGTTTCGGGCTCCTCGGGATATACAATGAGCAGTTCTTC
j_call: TRBJ1-6; d_call: .; clone_size: many; v_call: TRBV7-2; cdr3_aa: CASSSDSLGSPLHF; cdr3_nt: TGTGCCAGCAGCTCGGACAGTCTAGGATCACCCCTCCACTTT
j_call: TRBJ2-1; d_call: .; clone_size: many; v_call: TRBV14; cdr3_aa: CASSQVAGGDNEQFF; cdr3_nt: TGTGCCAGCAGCCAAGTAGCTGGAGGGGACAATGAGCAGTTCTTC
j_call: TRBJ2-7; d_call: TRBD1; clone_size: many; v_call: TRBV4-1; cdr3_aa: CASSQDAGTGVYEQYF; cdr3_nt: TGCGCCAGCAGCCAGGACGCCGGGACAGGGGTTTACGAGCAGTACTTC
j_call: TRBJ2-1; d_call: .; clone_size: many; v_call: TRBV7-9; cdr3_aa: CASSPQGNEQFF; cdr3_nt: TGTGCCAGCAGCCCACAGGGCAATGAGCAGTTCTTC
j_call: TRBJ2-3; d_call: .; clone_size: many; v_call: TRBV15; cdr3_aa: CATSRDLEEDTQYF; cdr3_nt: TGTGCCACCAGCAGAGATCTGGAGGAGGATACGCAGTATTTT
j_call: TRBJ2-2; d_call: TRBD2; clone_size: many; v_call: TRBV24-1; cdr3_aa: CATRTSATGELFF; cdr3_nt: TGTGCCACCCGGACTAGCGCCACCGGGGAGCTGTTTTTT
j_call: TRBJ2-3; d_call: .; clone_size: many; v_call: TRBV2; cdr3_aa: CASKRIGSTDTQYF; cdr3_nt: TGTGCCAGCAAGAGGATAGGGTCGACAGATACGCAGTATTTT